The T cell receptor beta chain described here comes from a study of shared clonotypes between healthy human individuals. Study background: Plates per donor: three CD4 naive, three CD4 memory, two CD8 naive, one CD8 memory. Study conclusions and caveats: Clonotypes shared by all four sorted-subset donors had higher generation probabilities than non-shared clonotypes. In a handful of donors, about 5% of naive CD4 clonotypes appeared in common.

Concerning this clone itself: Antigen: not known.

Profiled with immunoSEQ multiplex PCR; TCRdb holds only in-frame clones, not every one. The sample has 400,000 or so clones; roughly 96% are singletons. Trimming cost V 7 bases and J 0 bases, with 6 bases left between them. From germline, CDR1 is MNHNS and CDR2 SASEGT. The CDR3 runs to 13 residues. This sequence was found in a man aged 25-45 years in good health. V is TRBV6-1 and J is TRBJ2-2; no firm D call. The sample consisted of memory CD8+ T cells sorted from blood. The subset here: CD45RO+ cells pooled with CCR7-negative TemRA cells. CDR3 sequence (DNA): TGTGCCAGCACGGCCCCGAACACCGGGGAGCTGTTTTTT. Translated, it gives CASTAPNTGELFF.